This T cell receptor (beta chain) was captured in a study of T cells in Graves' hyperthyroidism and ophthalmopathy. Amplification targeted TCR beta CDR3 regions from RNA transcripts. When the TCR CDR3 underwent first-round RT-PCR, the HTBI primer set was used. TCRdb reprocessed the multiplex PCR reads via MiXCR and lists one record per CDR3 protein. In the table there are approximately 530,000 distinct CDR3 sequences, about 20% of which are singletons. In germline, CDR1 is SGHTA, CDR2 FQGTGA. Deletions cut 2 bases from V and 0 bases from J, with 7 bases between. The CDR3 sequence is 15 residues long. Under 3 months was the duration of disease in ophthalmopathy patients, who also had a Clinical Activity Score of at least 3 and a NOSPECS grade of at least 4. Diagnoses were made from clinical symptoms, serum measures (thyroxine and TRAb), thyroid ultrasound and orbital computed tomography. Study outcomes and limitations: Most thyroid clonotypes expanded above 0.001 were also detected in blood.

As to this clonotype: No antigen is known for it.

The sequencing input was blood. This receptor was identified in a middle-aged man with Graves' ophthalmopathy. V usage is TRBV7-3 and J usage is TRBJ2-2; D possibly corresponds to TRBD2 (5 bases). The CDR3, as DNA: TGTGCCAGCAGCTTAGGACTTTCGAACACCGGGGAGCTGTTTTTT. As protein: CASSLGLSNTGELFF.